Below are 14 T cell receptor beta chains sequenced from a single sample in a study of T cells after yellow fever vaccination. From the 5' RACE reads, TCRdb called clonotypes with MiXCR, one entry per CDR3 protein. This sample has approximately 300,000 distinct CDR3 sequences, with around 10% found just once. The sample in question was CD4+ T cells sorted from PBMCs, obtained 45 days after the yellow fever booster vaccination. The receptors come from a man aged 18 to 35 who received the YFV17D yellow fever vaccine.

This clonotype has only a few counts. Here the CDR3 reads CASSYRKGGGGNIQYF. In DNA form, the CDR3 reads TGTGCCAGCAGTTACCGAAAAGGGGGCGGAGGAAACATTCAGTACTTC. The chain has TRBV6-6 and TRBJ2-4; TRBD1 aligns across 7 bases. The CDR3 runs to 16 residues. Germline V gives CDR1 MNHNY, CDR2 SVGAGI (reference sequence). After removal of 2 bases from V and 6 bases from J, the junction contained 10 bases not matched to a gene.

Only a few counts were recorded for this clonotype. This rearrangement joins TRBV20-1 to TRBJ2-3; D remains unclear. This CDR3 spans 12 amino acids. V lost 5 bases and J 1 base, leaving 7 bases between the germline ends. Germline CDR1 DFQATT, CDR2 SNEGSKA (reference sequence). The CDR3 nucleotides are TGCAGTGCTCCCGCTCGCACAGATACGCAGTATTTT. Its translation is CSAPARTDTQYF.

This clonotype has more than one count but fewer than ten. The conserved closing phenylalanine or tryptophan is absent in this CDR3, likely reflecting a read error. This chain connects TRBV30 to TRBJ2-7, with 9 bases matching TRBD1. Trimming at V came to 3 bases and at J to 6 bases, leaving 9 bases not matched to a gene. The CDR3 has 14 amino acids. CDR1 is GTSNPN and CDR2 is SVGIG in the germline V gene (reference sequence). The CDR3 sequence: CAWSRPGTGFEQYS. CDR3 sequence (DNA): TGTGCCTGGAGCCGTCCCGGGACAGGGTTCGAGCAGTACTCC.

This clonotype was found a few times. CDR3: CAWNRAWGSGEQFF. CDR3 in DNA: TGTGCCTGGAACAGGGCGTGGGGTTCGGGTGAGCAGTTCTTC. V is TRBV30 and J is TRBJ2-1; possible D gene TRBD1, 6 bases. V gave up 4 bases and J gave up 9 bases, with 19 bases separating them. CDR1 is GTSNPN, CDR2 SVGIG, per germline (reference sequence). The CDR3 runs 14 residues.

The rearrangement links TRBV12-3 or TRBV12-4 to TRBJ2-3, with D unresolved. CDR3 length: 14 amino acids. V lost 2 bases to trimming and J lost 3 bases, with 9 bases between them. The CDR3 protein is CASSLRVVTDTQYF. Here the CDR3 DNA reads TGTGCCAGCAGTTTACGCGTGGTGACAGATACGCAGTATTTT.

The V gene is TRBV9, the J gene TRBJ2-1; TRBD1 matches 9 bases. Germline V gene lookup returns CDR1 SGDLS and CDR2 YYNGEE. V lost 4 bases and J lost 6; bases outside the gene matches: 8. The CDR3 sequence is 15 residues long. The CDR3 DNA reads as TGTGCCAGCAGCACACGATGGGACAGGGCCAATGAGCAGTTCTTC. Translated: CASSTRWDRANEQFF.

The CDR3 DNA follows: TGCAGTGCTAGAGACCCCCTACACTACGAGCAGTACGTC. It yields the protein CSARDPLHYEQYV. This rearrangement joins TRBV20-1 to TRBJ2-7; D ambiguous. The CDR3 runs 13 residues. Germline V lookup: CDR1 DFQATT, CDR2 SNEGSKA (reference sequence). Trimming removed 0 bases from V and 3 bases from J, with 9 bases in between.

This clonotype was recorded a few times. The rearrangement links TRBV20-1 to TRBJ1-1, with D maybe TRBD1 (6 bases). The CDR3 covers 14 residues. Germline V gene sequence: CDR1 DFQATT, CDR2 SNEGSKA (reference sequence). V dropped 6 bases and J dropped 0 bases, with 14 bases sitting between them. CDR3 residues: CSAKQGSVNTEAFF. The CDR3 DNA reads TGCAGTGCCAAACAGGGATCTGTGAACACTGAAGCTTTCTTT.

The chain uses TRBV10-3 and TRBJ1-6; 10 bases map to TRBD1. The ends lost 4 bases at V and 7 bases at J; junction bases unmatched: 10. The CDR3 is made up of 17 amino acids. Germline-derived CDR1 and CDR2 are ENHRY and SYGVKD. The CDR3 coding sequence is TGTGCCATCAGTGGGGCCGGGACAGGGGTGCGAAATTCACCCCTCCACTTT. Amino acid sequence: CAISGAGTGVRNSPLHF.

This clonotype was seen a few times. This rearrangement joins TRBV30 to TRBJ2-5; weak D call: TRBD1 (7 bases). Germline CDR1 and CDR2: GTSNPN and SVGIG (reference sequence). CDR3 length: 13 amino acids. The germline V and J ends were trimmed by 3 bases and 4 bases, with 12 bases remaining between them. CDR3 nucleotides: TGTGCCTGGAGCCAGGGGGGAAGAGAGACCCAGTACTTC. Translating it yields CAWSQGGRETQYF. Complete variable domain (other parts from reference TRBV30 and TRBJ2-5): SQTIHQWPATLVQPVGSPLSLECTVEGTSNPNLYWYRQAAGRGLQLLFYSVGIGQISSEVPQNLSASRPQDRQFILSSKKLLLSDSGFYLCAWSQGGRETQYFGPGTRLLVL.

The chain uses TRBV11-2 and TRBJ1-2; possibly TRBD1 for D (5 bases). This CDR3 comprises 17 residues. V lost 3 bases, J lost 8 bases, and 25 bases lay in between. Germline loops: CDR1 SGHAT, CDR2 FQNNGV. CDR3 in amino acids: CASSFIARVYRGRGYTF. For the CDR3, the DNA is TGTGCCAGCAGCTTCATAGCCAGGGTGTACCGGGGTAGGGGCTACACCTTC.

CDR3 residues: CASSSLGTGRAHEQFF. CDR3 nucleotides: TGTGCCAGCAGTTCATTAGGGACAGGCCGGGCGCATGAGCAGTTCTTC. The chain uses TRBV6-2 or TRBV6-3 and TRBJ2-1; the match to TRBD1 covers 8 bases. CDR1 and CDR2 from the germline V gene are MNHEY and SVGEGT. CDR3 size: 16 residues. J lost 8 bases, V lost 4 bases, and 13 bases had no gene match.

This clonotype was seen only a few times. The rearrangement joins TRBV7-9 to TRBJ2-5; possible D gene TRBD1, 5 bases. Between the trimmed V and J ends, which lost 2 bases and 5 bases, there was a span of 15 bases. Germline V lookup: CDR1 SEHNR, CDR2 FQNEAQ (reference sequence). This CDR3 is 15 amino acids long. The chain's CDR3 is CASSLRPGPGETQYF. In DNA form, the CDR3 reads TGTGCCAGCAGCTTAAGGCCAGGGCCTGGGGAGACCCAGTACTTC.

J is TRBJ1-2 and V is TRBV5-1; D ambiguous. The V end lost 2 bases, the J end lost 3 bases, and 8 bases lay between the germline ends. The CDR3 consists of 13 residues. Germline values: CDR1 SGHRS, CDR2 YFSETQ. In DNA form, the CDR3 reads TGCGCCAGCAGCTTCCGGACGGACTATGGCTACACCTTC. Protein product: CASSFRTDYGYTF. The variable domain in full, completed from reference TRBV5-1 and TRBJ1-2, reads KAGVTQTPRYLIKTRGQQVTLSCSPISGHRSVSWYQQTPGQGLQFLFEYFSETQRNKGNFPGRFSGRQFSNSRSEMNVSTLELGDSALYLCASSFRTDYGYTFGSGTRLTVV.